Presented here are 21 T cell receptor beta chains from one specimen sequenced in a study of blood T cell repertoires in COVID-19. Profiling relied on immunoSEQ multiplex PCR, and the TCRdb table lists in-frame clones only, not all of them. The table records roughly 230,000 clones, roughly 87% of them present only once. The sequencing sample was made of PBMCs or T cells enriched from blood (not recorded which). The receptor set was obtained from a man younger than 45 in a cohort exposed to, infected with or recovered from COVID-19 (not recorded which).

This clone occurred once. The rearrangement uses TRBV7-2 and TRBJ2-7; D is perhaps TRBD2 (5 bases). CDR1 SGHTA and CDR2 FQGNSA come from the germline V gene. This CDR3 has 12 amino acids. The V end was cut by 6 bases, the J end by 4 bases, with 10 bases between. The CDR3, as DNA: TGTGCCAGCAGGGACTTCATATACGAGCAGTACTTC. Amino acid sequence: CASRDFIYEQYF.

The rearrangement uses TRBV5-6 and TRBJ2-1; D not resolved. V was clipped by 2 bases and J by 0 bases, with 9 bases between them. Germline V gives CDR1 SGHDT, CDR2 YYEEEE. The CDR3 has 15 residues. The CDR3 DNA sequence: TGTGCCAGCAGCTTCCTTAGCTCCTCCTACAATGAGCAGTTCTTC. Its translation: CASSFLSSSYNEQFF.

The V and J genes are TRBV28 and TRBJ2-7; 10 bases are a match to TRBD2. V trimming: 5 bases; J trimming: 3 bases; junction bases outside the gene matches: 19. This CDR3 has 19 amino acids. Germline CDR1 MDHEN, CDR2 SYDVKM. This CDR3 reads CASSHLLRTSGLTHYEQYF. The CDR3, as DNA: TGTGCCAGCAGTCACCTTTTGAGGACTAGCGGACTAACCCACTACGAGCAGTACTTC. Combining the CDR3 with reference TRBV28 and TRBJ2-7 gives the whole variable domain DVKVTQSSRYLVKRTGEKVFLECVQDMDHENMFWYRQDPGLGLRLIYFSYDVKMKEKGDIPEGYSVSREKKERFSLILESASTNQTSMYLCASSHLLRTSGLTHYEQYFGPGTRLTVT.

The chain employs TRBV11-2 and TRBJ1-5; 10 positions match TRBD1. The CDR3 covers 17 residues. J lost 0 bases, V lost 5 bases, and 7 bases had no gene match. CDR1 and CDR2 (germline): SGHAT, FQNNGV. CDR3 sequence (DNA): TGTGCCAGCAGCCGGTGGGGACAGGGGATTAGCAATCAGCCCCAGCATTTT. Translated: CASSRWGQGISNQPQHF. Full variable domain (remainder filled in from reference TRBV11-2 and TRBJ1-5): EAGVAQSPRYKIIEKRQSVAFWCNPISGHATLYWYQQILGQGPKLLIQFQNNGVVDDSQLPKDRFSAERLKGVDSTLKIQPAKLEDSAVYLCASSRWGQGISNQPQHFGDGTRLSIL.

This clone was recorded a few times. This sample also contains other DNA sequences that code for the same CDR3. The rearrangement joins TRBV6-1 to TRBJ1-2; the D gene is possibly TRBD1 (6 bases). V lost 2 bases and J lost 4, with 8 bases in between. The CDR3 contains 13 residues. The germline CDR1 and CDR2 sequences are MNHNS and SASEGT. CDR3 protein: CASSERGSYGYTF. The CDR3, as DNA: TGTGCCAGCAGTGAAAGGGGGAGCTATGGCTACACCTTC.

This chain links TRBV9 with TRBJ2-1; 11 nucleotides align to TRBD2. V was pared by 0 bases and J by 9 bases, with 8 bases of the junction left unmatched. There are 16 residues in the CDR3. Germline CDR1 and CDR2: SGDLS and YYNGEE. The CDR3 loop is CASSVVVAGGPSEQFF. The CDR3 coding sequence is TGTGCCAGCAGCGTAGTGGTAGCGGGAGGGCCAAGTGAGCAGTTCTTC.

The V and J genes are TRBV20-1 and TRBJ2-1; 13 bases line up with TRBD2. This CDR3 is built from 15 residues. Germline CDR1 and CDR2: DFQATT and SNEGSKA (reference sequence). V shed 3 bases and J 10 bases; nucleotides not matched to a gene: 9. The CDR3, as DNA: TGCAGTGCTAGTGAACTAGCGGGAGGGCCGCAGGAGCAGTTCTTC. It specifies CSASELAGGPQEQFF.

V gene TRBV5-1 combines with J gene TRBJ1-5; maybe TRBD1 (6 bases). V was pared by 0 bases and J by 7 bases, with 11 bases between. The CDR3 runs to 14 residues. Germline V CDR1 and CDR2: SGHRS, YFSETQ. In nucleotides, the CDR3 is TGCGCCAGCAGCTTGGCCGGGGGGACACAGCCCCAGCATTTT. Encoded protein: CASSLAGGTQPQHF.

V and J are TRBV5-1 and TRBJ1-1; 9 nucleotides align to TRBD1. In germline, CDR1 is SGHRS, CDR2 YFSETQ. The length of the CDR3 is 14 residues. The V segment lost 3 bases and the J segment 5 bases; nucleotides outside the gene matches: 5. In DNA form, the CDR3 reads TGCGCCAGCAGCTACACAGGGGGCCGGACTGAAGCTTTCTTT. The encoded protein is CASSYTGGRTEAFF.

The chain couples TRBV18 to TRBJ1-1; no definite D call. Germline V gene data show CDR1 as KGHSH and CDR2 as LQKENI. Trimming took off 4 bases at V and 1 base at J, with 7 bases between the two ends. CDR3 length: 13 amino acids. The CDR3 sequence: CASSLVGNTEAFF. Written as DNA, the CDR3 is TGTGCCAGCTCACTAGTCGGGAACACTGAAGCTTTCTTT.

The chain couples TRBV27 to TRBJ2-1; D perhaps matches TRBD1 (6 bases). CDR1 is MNHEY, CDR2 SMNVEV, per germline (reference sequence). This CDR3 is 12 amino acids long. V was trimmed by 3 bases and J by 7 bases, leaving 7 bases between them. This chain's CDR3 is CASSFRGNEQFF. Written as DNA, the CDR3 is TGTGCCAGCAGTTTTAGGGGGAATGAGCAGTTCTTC.

V usage is TRBV7-8 and J usage is TRBJ1-3, with 11 bases fitting TRBD1. The CDR3 contains 17 residues. The J segment lost 2 bases and the V segment lost 5 bases, leaving 8 bases of the junction unmatched. Germline values: CDR1 SGHVS, CDR2 FQNEAQ. The CDR3: CASSRGLGQGAGNTIYF. CDR3 sequence (DNA): TGTGCCAGCAGCCGGGGGCTGGGACAGGGGGCTGGAAACACCATATATTTT.

This CDR3 reads CASSALGTGVYEQYF. The CDR3 bases are TGTGCCAGCAGCGCGTTAGGGACAGGGGTCTACGAGCAGTACTTC. The V call is TRBV7-2, the J call TRBJ2-7, with 10 positions matching TRBD1. In germline, CDR1 is SGHTA, CDR2 FQGNSA. This CDR3 has 15 residues. With 5 bases clipped from V and 3 bases from J, the junction kept 7 bases outside the gene matches.

This chain connects TRBV28 to TRBJ1-1; D is perhaps TRBD1 (6 bases). V gave up 6 bases and J gave up 2 bases, with 10 bases separating them. The CDR3 spans 13 residues. From germline, CDR1 is MDHEN and CDR2 SYDVKM. The CDR3 region has the DNA TGTGCCAGCAGGACACAGGGAAACACTGAAGCTTTCTTT. Amino acid sequence: CASRTQGNTEAFF. The variable domain in full, completed from reference TRBV28 and TRBJ1-1, reads DVKVTQSSRYLVKRTGEKVFLECVQDMDHENMFWYRQDPGLGLRLIYFSYDVKMKEKGDIPEGYSVSREKKERFSLILESASTNQTSMYLCASRTQGNTEAFFGQGTRLTVV.

The chain recombines TRBV3-1 (or the pseudogene TRBV3-2) with TRBJ1-5, with D perhaps TRBD1 (6 bases). CDR3 length: 16 residues. Germline V gene data show CDR1 as LGHDT and CDR2 as YNNKEL (reference sequence). Trimming shortened V by 11 bases and J by 1 base, and 21 bases separated the two germline ends. CDR3 protein: CAGSGDPTSSNQPQHF. The CDR3 bases are TGTGCCGGCTCAGGGGACCCGACCTCCAGCAATCAGCCCCAGCATTTT.

This CDR3 reads CASSLAMAPSEQFF. In nucleotides, the CDR3 is TGCGCCAGCAGCTTGGCCATGGCCCCCTCTGAGCAGTTCTTC. The V gene is TRBV5-1, the J gene TRBJ2-1; D is unclear. V gave up 0 bases and J gave up 9 bases, with 13 bases separating them. The germline gives CDR1 SGHRS, CDR2 YFSETQ. The CDR3 totals 14 residues.

Concerning this clone: At one end, the junction sequence differs from germline, possibly due to a read error. The chain uses TRBV24-1 and TRBJ2-4; TRBD2 matches 9 bases. CDR1 is KGHDR, CDR2 SFDVKD, per germline. The CDR3 totals 12 residues. The DNA for the CDR3 is TGTGCCACCAGTGATCCGGCGGGAGGGTTGGACTTC. Translating it yields CATSDPAGGLDF.

This sequence joins TRBV5-6 and TRBJ1-2, with TRBD1 matching 10 bases. CDR3 length: 12 residues. The trim removed 5 bases at V and 7 bases at J, leaving 2 bases unmatched. Germline V gives CDR1 SGHDT, CDR2 YYEEEE. CDR3 DNA: TGTGCCAGCAGAGACAGGGGGCCTGGCTACACCTTC. As protein: CASRDRGPGYTF.

The gene calls are TRBV27 and TRBJ2-7; TRBD2 agrees at 15 bases. Germline assignment: CDR1 MNHEY and CDR2 SMNVEV (reference sequence). The CDR3 runs 21 residues. After removal of 4 bases from V and 2 bases from J, the junction contained 18 bases not matched to a gene. CDR3 residues: CASSYTTRGLAGGGRTYEQYF. The CDR3 coding sequence is TGTGCCAGCAGTTATACCACGCGGGGACTAGCGGGAGGTGGGAGAACCTACGAGCAGTACTTC.

The V call is TRBV4-1, the J call TRBJ1-2, with a tentative D call TRBD1 (6 bases). V was shortened by 1 base and J by 4 bases, with 16 bases between the two germline ends. CDR1 and CDR2 from the germline V gene are MGHRA and YSYEKL. The CDR3 is made up of 16 amino acids. CDR3 residues: CASSQGRGGTSYGYTF. The CDR3 region has the DNA TGCGCCAGCAGCCAAGGAAGGGGGGGAACGAGCTATGGCTACACCTTC.

This chain uses TRBV18 with TRBJ1-1; the match to TRBD1 covers 8 bases. The CDR3 length is 16 residues. Germline V CDR1 and CDR2: KGHSH, LQKENI. V lost 5 bases, J lost 1 base, and 9 bases stayed unmatched. The CDR3 sequence: CASSASQGARNTEAFF. The CDR3 coding sequence is TGTGCCAGCTCAGCTAGTCAGGGGGCGAGGAACACTGAAGCTTTCTTT.